The 19 T cell receptor beta chains below were found in one sample sequenced in a study of T cells after yellow fever vaccination (dated by TCRdb to the late 2010s). The treatment or condition tag for this specimen amounts to: live attenuated yellow fever vaccine strain. Receptors were amplified or captured by 5' RACE. The sequencing machine was an Illumina HiSeq 2500. TCRdb applied fastp at Q25 and MiXCR to the public reads, then kept only in-frame beta chains. Every entry covers one CDR3 protein and lists the most common genes and DNA from its rows. This sample gives 620,000 or so distinct CDR3 sequences in total; around 12% of them show up just once. Under 15% of the sample is held by the ten biggest clonotypes. This sample comprised PBMCs, obtained on the day of the yellow fever booster vaccination. The origin of the receptors is a man aged 25-45 years who received the YFV17D yellow fever vaccine.

The chain has TRBV12-3 or TRBV12-4 and TRBJ2-2; TRBD1 matches 8 bases. Trimming cost V 6 bases and J 7 bases; bases outside gene matches: 4. This CDR3 spans 13 amino acids. In nucleotides, the CDR3 is TGTGCCAGCAGCCTGACAGGGGACGGGGAGCTGTTTTTT. It yields the protein CASSLTGDGELFF.

The rearrangement joins TRBV10-3 to TRBJ2-7; D is unclear. This CDR3 has 15 amino acids. Between the trimmed V and J ends, which lost 2 bases and 2 bases, there was a span of 13 bases. CDR1 and CDR2 (germline): ENHRY, SYGVKD. CDR3 region: CAISEAFGRTYEQYF. In DNA, the CDR3 is TGTGCCATCAGTGAGGCCTTCGGACGTACCTACGAGCAGTACTTC.

The table lists this clonotype with many counts. This chain links TRBV6-5 with TRBJ2-1; maybe TRBD1 (5 bases). Trimming left V 4 bases short and J 7 bases short, with 23 bases between. CDR1 and CDR2 (germline): MNHEY, SVGAGI. The CDR3 is made up of 17 amino acids. CDR3 sequence reads: CASSFVYSGSGPNEQFF. The CDR3 DNA sequence: TGTGCCAGCAGTTTCGTATACTCAGGGTCGGGTCCGAATGAGCAGTTCTTC.

This clonotype was found a few times. This chain uses TRBV18 with TRBJ2-5; D is unclear. This CDR3 contains 14 residues. Trimming removed 2 bases at V and 0 bases at J, with 7 bases between. CDR1 KGHSH and CDR2 LQKENI come from the germline V gene. The CDR3 loop is CASSPGPYQETQYF. The CDR3 bases are TGTGCCAGCTCACCAGGACCGTACCAAGAGACCCAGTACTTC.

The chain's CDR3 is CASSREYSEQFF. The DNA of the CDR3 is TGTGCCAGCAGCCGGGAATACAGCGAGCAGTTCTTC. This chain uses TRBV5-4 with TRBJ2-1; a possible D gene is TRBD2 (5 bases). CDR1 is SGHNT and CDR2 is YYREEE in the germline V gene (reference sequence). The ends were cut back, 4 bases at V and 10 bases at J, with 12 bases in the middle. The CDR3 consists of 12 residues.

This sequence joins TRBV2 and TRBJ2-1, with 9 bases aligning to TRBD2. CDR1 is SNHLY and CDR2 is FYNNEI in the germline V gene. The CDR3 covers 14 residues. With V trimmed by 6 bases and J by 8 bases, 8 bases remained unmatched. CDR3 sequence (DNA): TGTGCCAGCAGGGACCCGGGACTAGCTGATGAGCAGTTCTTC. It codes for CASRDPGLADEQFF.

This clonotype was seen more than once but under ten times. V gene TRBV20-1 combines with J gene TRBJ1-5, with D hard to call. The V gene lost 3 bases and the J gene lost 4 bases, with 10 bases spanning the gap. The CDR3 runs 13 residues. Germline V gives CDR1 DFQATT, CDR2 SNEGSKA (reference sequence). The CDR3 spells CSAREGRNQPQHF. As DNA, the CDR3 is TGCAGTGCTAGGGAGGGCAGAAATCAGCCCCAGCATTTT.

The chain employs TRBV20-1 and TRBJ1-4; D remains unclear. Germline CDR1 DFQATT, CDR2 SNEGSKA (reference sequence). CDR3 length: 13 residues. The V gene lost 2 bases and the J gene lost 4 bases, with 8 bases spanning the gap. The CDR3 DNA follows: TGCAGTGCTAGAAGTGTAGTTAATGAAAAACTGTTTTTT. Encoded protein: CSARSVVNEKLFF.

This clonotype has only a few counts. V is TRBV6-5 and J is TRBJ2-4, with D possibly being TRBD1 (6 bases). V was shortened by 8 bases and J by 0 bases, with 8 bases between the two germline ends. The CDR3 runs 13 residues. The germline gives CDR1 MNHEY, CDR2 SVGAGI. The CDR3 loop is CASQGLAKNIQYF. DNA of the CDR3: TGTGCCAGCCAGGGGCTAGCCAAAAACATTCAGTACTTC.

This clonotype was picked up a small number of times. The V call is TRBV20-1, the J call TRBJ2-7, with 7 nucleotides matching TRBD2. CDR1 and CDR2 (germline): DFQATT, SNEGSKA (reference sequence). Unmatched junction bases numbered 5, after V lost 2 bases and J lost 4 bases. The CDR3 consists of 13 residues. CDR3 coding DNA: TGCAGTGCTAGAAGTCTAGCGGCTTACGAGCAGTACTTC. Its translation is CSARSLAAYEQYF.

The rearrangement joins TRBV18 to TRBJ2-5; tentative D call: TRBD2 (6 bases). CDR3 length: 15 residues. Germline lookup yields CDR1 KGHSH and CDR2 LQKENI. Trimming shortened V by 2 bases and J by 0 bases, and 10 bases separated the two germline ends. This CDR3 reads CASSPRGLNQETQYF. The CDR3 DNA reads TGTGCCAGCTCACCAAGGGGACTGAACCAAGAGACCCAGTACTTC.

In its sample, this clonotype ranks as hyperexpanded (1% or more). The chain links TRBV5-1 to TRBJ2-1; D call uncertain. Germline V gives CDR1 SGHRS, CDR2 YFSETQ. This CDR3 spans 11 amino acids. V was shortened by 4 bases and J by 5 bases, with 4 bases between the two germline ends. The CDR3 protein is CASSGNNEQFF. In nucleotides, the CDR3 is TGCGCCAGCAGCGGAAACAATGAGCAGTTCTTC. The variable domain in full, with the rest retrieved from reference TRBV5-1 and TRBJ2-1, is KAGVTQTPRYLIKTRGQQVTLSCSPISGHRSVSWYQQTPGQGLQFLFEYFSETQRNKGNFPGRFSGRQFSNSRSEMNVSTLELGDSALYLCASSGNNEQFFGPGTRLTVL.

This clonotype showed up just a few times. This rearrangement joins TRBV7-2 to TRBJ2-3, with a possible D match to TRBD2 (6 bases). CDR1 is SGHTA and CDR2 is FQGNSA in the germline V gene. V lost 1 base and J 0 bases, leaving 8 bases between the germline ends. CDR3 length equals 15 residues. As DNA, the CDR3 is TGTGCCAGCAGCTTAGTACGGGAGAGCACAGATACGCAGTATTTT. It yields the protein CASSLVRESTDTQYF. The variable domain in full, with the rest retrieved from reference TRBV7-2 and TRBJ2-3, is GAGVSQSPSNKVTEKGKDVELRCDPISGHTALYWYRQSLGQGLEFLIYFQGNSAPDKSGLPSDRFSAERTGGSVSTLTIQRTQQEDSAVYLCASSLVRESTDTQYFGPGTRLTVL.

In its sample, this clonotype was seen a few times. The genes are TRBV9 and TRBJ2-1; D possibly corresponds to TRBD2 (6 bases). The CDR3 consists of 19 residues. The germline CDR1 and CDR2 sequences are SGDLS and YYNGEE. Trimming took off 4 bases at V and 0 bases at J, with 23 bases between the two ends. The CDR3, as DNA: TGTGCCAGCAGCCTCCCCTTCTCCCTCGGGGAGGCCTCCTACAATGAGCAGTTCTTC. This translates into CASSLPFSLGEASYNEQFF.

The chain has TRBV18 and TRBJ2-7; 8 bases are shared with TRBD2. V gave up 6 bases and J gave up 3 bases; unmatched junction bases: 4. The germline CDR1 and CDR2 sequences are KGHSH and LQKENI. The CDR3 sequence is 13 residues long. This CDR3 reads CASSREGIYEQYF. The CDR3 DNA sequence: TGTGCCAGCTCCCGGGAGGGAATCTACGAGCAGTACTTC.

V usage is TRBV20-1 and J usage is TRBJ2-3; the D gene is possibly TRBD2 (5 bases). The CDR3 contains 15 residues. Between the trimmed V and J ends, which lost 1 base and 1 base, there was a span of 12 bases. Per germline, CDR1 DFQATT and CDR2 SNEGSKA (reference sequence). The CDR3 here is CSARGKLRGTDTQYF. As DNA, the CDR3 is TGCAGTGCTAGAGGGAAGTTGCGGGGCACAGATACGCAGTATTTT.

This clonotype was counted only a few times. The gene calls are TRBV20-1 and TRBJ2-5; TRBD2 matches 14 bases. Trimming cost V 6 bases and J 5 bases; bases outside gene matches: 5. This CDR3 is 14 amino acids long. The germline gives CDR1 DFQATT, CDR2 SNEGSKA (reference sequence). The CDR3 nucleotides are TGCAGTGCACAGACTAGCGGGAGGGAGGAGACCCAGTACTTC. Protein sequence: CSAQTSGREETQYF.

The gene calls are TRBV11-2 and TRBJ2-3; the D call may be TRBD1 or TRBD2 (5 bases each). The ends were cut back, 3 bases at V and 0 bases at J, with 10 bases in the middle. Per the germline V gene, CDR1 is SGHAT and CDR2 is FQNNGV. This CDR3 has 15 residues. The CDR3 nucleotides read TGTGCCAGCAGCTTCGGGGCGGGTAGCACAGATACGCAGTATTTT. The encoded protein is CASSFGAGSTDTQYF.

The V gene is TRBV4-3, the J gene TRBJ1-1; D may be TRBD1 (5 bases). Trimming shortened V by 4 bases and J by 7 bases, and 16 bases separated the two germline ends. Germline assignment: CDR1 LGHNA and CDR2 YSLEER. This CDR3 has 14 amino acids. CDR3 bases: TGCGCCAGCAGCCCTAAGCTGGAGAGGGGTGAAGCTTTCTTT. Its translation is CASSPKLERGEAFF.